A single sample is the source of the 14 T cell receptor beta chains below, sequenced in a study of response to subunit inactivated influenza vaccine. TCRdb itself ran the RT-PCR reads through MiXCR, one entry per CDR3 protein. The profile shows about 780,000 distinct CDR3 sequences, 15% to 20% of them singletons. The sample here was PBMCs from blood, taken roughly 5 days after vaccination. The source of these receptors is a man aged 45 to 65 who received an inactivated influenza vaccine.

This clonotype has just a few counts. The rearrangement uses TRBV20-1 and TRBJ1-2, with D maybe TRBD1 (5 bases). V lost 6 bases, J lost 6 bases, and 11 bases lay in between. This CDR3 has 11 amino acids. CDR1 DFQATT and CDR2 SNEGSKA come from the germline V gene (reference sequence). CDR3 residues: CSAPLGDGYTF. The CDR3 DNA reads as TGCAGTGCCCCCCTGGGGGATGGCTACACCTTC.

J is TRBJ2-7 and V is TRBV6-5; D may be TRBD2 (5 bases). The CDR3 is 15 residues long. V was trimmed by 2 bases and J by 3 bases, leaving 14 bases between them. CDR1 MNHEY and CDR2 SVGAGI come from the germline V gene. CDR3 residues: CASSYGRAFNYEQYF. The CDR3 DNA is TGTGCCAGCAGTTACGGGCGGGCGTTTAACTACGAGCAGTACTTC.

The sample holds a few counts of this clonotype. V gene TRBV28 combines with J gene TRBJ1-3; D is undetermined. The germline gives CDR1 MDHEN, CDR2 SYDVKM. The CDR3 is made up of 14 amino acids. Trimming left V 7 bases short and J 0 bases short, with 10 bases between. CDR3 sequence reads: CASIAVFSGNTIYF. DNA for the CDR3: TGTGCCAGCATCGCCGTCTTCTCTGGAAACACCATATATTTT.

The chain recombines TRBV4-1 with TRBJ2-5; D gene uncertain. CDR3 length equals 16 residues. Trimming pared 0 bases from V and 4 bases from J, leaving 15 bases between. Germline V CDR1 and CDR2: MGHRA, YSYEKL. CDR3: CASSQDRGVIIETQYF. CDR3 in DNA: TGCGCCAGCAGCCAAGATCGAGGAGTGATTATAGAGACCCAGTACTTC.

The CDR3 region has the DNA TGTGCCAGCAGTGACCCCGGGGCGACTCGAGGAGGCACTGAAGCTTTCTTT. This translates into CASSDPGATRGGTEAFF. The gene calls are TRBV12-3 or TRBV12-4 and TRBJ1-1, with D possibly being TRBD1 (5 bases). Trimming pared 5 bases from V and 4 bases from J, leaving 23 bases between. The length of the CDR3 is 17 residues.

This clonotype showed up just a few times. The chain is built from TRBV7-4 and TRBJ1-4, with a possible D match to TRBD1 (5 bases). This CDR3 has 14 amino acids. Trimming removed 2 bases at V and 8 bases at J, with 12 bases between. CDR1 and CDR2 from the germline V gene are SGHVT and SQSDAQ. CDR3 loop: CASSLKGRTEKLFF. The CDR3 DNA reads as TGTGCCAGCAGCTTAAAGGGACGGACGGAAAAACTGTTTTTT. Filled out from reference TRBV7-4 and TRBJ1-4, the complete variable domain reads GAGVSQSPRYKVAKRGRDVALRCDSISGHVTLYWYRQTLGQGSEVLTYSQSDAQRDKSGRPSGRFSAERPERSVSTLKIQRTEQGDSAVYLCASSLKGRTEKLFFGSGTQLSVL.

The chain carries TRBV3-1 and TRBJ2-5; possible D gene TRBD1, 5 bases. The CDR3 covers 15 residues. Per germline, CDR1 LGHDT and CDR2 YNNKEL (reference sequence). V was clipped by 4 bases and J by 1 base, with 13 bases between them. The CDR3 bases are TGTGCCAGCAGCCCCCAGATACAGGTCCAAGAGACCCAGTACTTC. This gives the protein CASSPQIQVQETQYF.

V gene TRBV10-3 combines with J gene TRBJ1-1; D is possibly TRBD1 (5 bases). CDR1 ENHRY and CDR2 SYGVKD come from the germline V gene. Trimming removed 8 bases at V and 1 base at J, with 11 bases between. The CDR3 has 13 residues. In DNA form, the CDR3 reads TGTGCCATCGCGGACATGAGGAACACTGAAGCTTTCTTT. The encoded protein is CAIADMRNTEAFF.

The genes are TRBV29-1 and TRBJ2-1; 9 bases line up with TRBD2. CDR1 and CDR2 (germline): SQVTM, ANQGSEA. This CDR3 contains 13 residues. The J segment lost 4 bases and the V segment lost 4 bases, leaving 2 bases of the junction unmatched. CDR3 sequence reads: CSVGLADYNEQFF. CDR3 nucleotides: TGCAGCGTTGGACTAGCGGATTACAATGAGCAGTTCTTC.

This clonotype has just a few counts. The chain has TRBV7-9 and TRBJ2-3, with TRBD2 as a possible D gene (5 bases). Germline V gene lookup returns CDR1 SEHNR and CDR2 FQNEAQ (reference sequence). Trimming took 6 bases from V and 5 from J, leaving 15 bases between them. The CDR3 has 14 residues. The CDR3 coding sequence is TGTGCCAGCAGTCCCCGCGGGCATCTAGATACGCAGTATTTT. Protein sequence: CASSPRGHLDTQYF.

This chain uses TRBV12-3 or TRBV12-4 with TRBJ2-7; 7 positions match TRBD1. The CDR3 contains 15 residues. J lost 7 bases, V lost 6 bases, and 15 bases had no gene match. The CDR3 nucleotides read TGTGCCAGCAGGCGAACAGGGGTTTACCAGGGGGAGCAGTACTTC. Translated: CASRRTGVYQGEQYF.

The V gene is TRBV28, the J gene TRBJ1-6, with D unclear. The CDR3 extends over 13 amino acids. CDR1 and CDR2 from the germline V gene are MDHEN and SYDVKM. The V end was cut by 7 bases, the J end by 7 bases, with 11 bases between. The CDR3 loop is CASTPPANSPLHF. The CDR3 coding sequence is TGTGCCAGCACCCCCCCCGCGAATTCACCCCTCCACTTT.

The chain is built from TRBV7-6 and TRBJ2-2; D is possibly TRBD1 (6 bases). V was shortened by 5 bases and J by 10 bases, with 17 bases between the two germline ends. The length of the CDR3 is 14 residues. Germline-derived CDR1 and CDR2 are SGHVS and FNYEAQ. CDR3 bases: TGTGCCAGCAGCCCACGGACAGAACTCAAGGAGCTGTTTTTT. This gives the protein CASSPRTELKELFF.

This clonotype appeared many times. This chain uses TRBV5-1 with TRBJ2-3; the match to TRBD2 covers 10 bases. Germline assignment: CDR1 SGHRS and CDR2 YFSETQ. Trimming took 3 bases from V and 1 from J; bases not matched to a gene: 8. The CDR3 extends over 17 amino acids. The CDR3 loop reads CASSSYPGTSGTDTQYF. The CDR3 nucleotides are TGCGCCAGCAGCTCTTACCCCGGGACTAGCGGCACAGATACGCAGTATTTT.